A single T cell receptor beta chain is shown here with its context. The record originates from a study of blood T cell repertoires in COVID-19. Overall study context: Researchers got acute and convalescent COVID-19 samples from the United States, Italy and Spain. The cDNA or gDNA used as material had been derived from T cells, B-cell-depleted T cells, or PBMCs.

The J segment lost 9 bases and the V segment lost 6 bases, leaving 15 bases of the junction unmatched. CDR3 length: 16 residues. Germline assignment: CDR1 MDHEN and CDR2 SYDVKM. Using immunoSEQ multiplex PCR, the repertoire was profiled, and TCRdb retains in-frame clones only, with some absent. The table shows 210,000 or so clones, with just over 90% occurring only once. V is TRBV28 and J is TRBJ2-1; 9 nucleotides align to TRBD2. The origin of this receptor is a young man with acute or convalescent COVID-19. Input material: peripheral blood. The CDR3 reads CASRVKRGLAGPEQFF. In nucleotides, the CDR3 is TGTGCCAGCAGGGTAAAACGTGGGCTAGCGGGACCTGAGCAGTTCTTC.